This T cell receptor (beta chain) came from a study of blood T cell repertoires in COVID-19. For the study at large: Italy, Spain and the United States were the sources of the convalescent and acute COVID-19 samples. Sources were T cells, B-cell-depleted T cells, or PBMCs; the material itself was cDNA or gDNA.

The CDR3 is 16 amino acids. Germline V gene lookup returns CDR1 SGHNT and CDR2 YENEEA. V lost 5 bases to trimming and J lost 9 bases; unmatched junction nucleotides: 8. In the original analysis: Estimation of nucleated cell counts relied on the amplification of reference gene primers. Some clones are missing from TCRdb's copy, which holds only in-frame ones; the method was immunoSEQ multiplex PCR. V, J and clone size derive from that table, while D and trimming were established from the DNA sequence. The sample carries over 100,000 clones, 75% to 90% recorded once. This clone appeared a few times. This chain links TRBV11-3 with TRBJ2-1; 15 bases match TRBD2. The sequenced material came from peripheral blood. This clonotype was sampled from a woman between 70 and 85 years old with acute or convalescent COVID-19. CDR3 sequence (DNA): TGTGCCAGCAGCCCCGGACTAGCGGGAGGGGTAGGTGAGCAGTTCTTC. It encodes CASSPGLAGGVGEQFF.